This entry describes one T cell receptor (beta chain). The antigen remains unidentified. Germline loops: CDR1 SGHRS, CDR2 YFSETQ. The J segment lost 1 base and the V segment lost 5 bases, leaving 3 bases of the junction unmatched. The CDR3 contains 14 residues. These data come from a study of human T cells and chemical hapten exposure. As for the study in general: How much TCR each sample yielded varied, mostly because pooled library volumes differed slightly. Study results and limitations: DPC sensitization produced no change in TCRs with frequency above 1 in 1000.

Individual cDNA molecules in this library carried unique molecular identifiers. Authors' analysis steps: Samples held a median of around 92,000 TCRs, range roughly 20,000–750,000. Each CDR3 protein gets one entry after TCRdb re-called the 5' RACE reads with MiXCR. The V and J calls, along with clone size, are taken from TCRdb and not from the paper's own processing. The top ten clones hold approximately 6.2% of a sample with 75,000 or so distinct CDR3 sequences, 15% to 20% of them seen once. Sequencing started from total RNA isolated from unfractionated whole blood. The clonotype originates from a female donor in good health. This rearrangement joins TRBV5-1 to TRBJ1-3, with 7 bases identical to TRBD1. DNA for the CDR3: TGCGCCAGCAGACCGACAGGGTCTGGAAACACCATATATTTT. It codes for CASRPTGSGNTIYF.